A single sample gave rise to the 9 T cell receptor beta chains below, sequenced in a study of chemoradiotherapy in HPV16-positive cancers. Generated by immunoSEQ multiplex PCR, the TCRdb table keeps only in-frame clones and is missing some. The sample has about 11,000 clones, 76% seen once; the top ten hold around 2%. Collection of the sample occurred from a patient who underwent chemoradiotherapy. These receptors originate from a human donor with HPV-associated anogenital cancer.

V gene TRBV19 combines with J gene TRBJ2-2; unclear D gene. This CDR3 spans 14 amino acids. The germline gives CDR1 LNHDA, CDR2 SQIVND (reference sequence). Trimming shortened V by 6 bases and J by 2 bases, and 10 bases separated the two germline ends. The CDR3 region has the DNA TGTGCCAGTAGGTCTCTTGTTAACACCGGGGAGCTGTTTTTT. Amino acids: CASRSLVNTGELFF.

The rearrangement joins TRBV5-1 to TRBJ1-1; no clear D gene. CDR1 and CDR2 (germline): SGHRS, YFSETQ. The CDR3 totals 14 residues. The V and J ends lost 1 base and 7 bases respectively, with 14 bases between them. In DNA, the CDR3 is TGCGCCAGCAGCTTGTTAGGATTGAGTAATGAAGCTTTCTTT. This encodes CASSLLGLSNEAFF. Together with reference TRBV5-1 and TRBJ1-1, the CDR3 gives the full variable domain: KAGVTQTPRYLIKTRGQQVTLSCSPISGHRSVSWYQQTPGQGLQFLFEYFSETQRNKGNFPGRFSGRQFSNSRSEMNVSTLELGDSALYLCASSLLGLSNEAFFGQGTRLTVV.

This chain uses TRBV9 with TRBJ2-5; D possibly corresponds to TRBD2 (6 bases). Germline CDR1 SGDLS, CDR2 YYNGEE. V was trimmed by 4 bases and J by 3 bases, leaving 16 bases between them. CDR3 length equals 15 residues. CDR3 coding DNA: TGTGCCAGCAGCCCCCCCGGAGGAGGGAAAGAGACCCAGTACTTC. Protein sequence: CASSPPGGGKETQYF.

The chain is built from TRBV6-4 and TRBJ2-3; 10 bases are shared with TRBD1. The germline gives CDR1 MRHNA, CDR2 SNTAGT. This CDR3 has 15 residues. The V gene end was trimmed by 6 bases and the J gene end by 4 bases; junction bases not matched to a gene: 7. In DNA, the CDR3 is TGTGCCAGCAGGGAGGGACAGGGGTCATCAGATACGCAGTATTTT. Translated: CASREGQGSSDTQYF.

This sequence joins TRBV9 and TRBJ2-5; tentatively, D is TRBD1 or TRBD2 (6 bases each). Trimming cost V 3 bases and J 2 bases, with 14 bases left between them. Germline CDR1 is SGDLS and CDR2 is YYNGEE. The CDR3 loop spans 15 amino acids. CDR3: CASSGRRGRQETQYF. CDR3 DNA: TGTGCCAGCAGCGGTCGTCGGGGGCGGCAAGAGACCCAGTACTTC.

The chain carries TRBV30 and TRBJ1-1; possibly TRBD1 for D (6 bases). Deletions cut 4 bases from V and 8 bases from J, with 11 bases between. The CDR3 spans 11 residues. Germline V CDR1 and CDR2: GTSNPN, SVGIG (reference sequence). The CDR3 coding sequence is TGTGCCTGGAAACGGACAGACGAAGCTTTCTTT. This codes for CAWKRTDEAFF.

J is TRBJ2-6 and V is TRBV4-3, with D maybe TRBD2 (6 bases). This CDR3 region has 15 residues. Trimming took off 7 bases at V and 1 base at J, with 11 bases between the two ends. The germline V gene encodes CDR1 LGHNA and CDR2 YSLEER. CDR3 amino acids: CASNHRGSGANVLTF. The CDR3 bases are TGCGCCAGCAACCACCGGGGGTCTGGGGCCAACGTCCTGACTTTC.

The CDR3: CASSAWGTTEAFF. CDR3 DNA: TGTGCCAGCAGTGCGTGGGGGACCACTGAAGCTTTCTTT. This sequence joins TRBV2 and TRBJ1-1; D possibly corresponds to TRBD1 (5 bases). Germline values: CDR1 SNHLY, CDR2 FYNNEI. There are 13 residues in the CDR3. V was trimmed by 4 bases and J by 4 bases, leaving 10 bases between them. Full variable domain (missing parts from reference TRBV2 and TRBJ1-1): EPEVTQTPSHQVTQMGQEVILRCVPISNHLYFYWYRQILGQKVEFLVSFYNNEISEKSEIFDDQFSVERPDGSNFTLKIRSTKLEDSAMYFCASSAWGTTEAFFGQGTRLTVV.

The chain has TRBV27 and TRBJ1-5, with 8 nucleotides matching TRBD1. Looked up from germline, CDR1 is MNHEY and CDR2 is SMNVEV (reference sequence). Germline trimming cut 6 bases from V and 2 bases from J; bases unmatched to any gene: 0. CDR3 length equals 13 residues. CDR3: CASRGQGNQPQHF. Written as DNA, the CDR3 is TGTGCCAGCAGGGGACAGGGCAATCAGCCCCAGCATTTT.